The 17 T cell receptor beta chains given below trace back to one sample, sequenced in a study of T cell responses to AZD1222 COVID-19 vaccine. The data were produced by immunoSEQ multiplex PCR, yet TCRdb's version contains in-frame clones alone and is incomplete. This sample has 85,000 to 100,000 clones, with approximately 93% found just once. The sample in question was peripheral blood, obtained 28 days after the second AZD1222 dose. The receptor source for this set is an adult who received the AZD1222 COVID-19 vaccine.

This chain connects TRBV10-3 to TRBJ1-1; no reliable D call. The V end was cut by 2 bases, the J end by 1 base, with 8 bases between. The CDR3 totals 14 residues. The germline CDR1 and CDR2 sequences are ENHRY and SYGVKD. CDR3 bases: TGTGCCATCAGTGAGCCGGAGGGGAACACTGAAGCTTTCTTT. It specifies CAISEPEGNTEAFF.

CDR3 protein: CSASIGGVGTEAFF. The CDR3 DNA is TGCAGTGCTAGTATAGGGGGCGTGGGGACTGAAGCTTTCTTT. The rearrangement uses TRBV20-1 and TRBJ1-1, with TRBD1 identical over 7 bases. From germline, CDR1 is DFQATT and CDR2 SNEGSKA (reference sequence). V trimming: 3 bases; J trimming: 5 bases; junction bases outside the gene matches: 9. This CDR3 comprises 14 residues.

The chain links TRBV6-5 to TRBJ1-1, with TRBD1 identical over 7 bases. Trimming removed 6 bases from V and 0 bases from J; junction bases left unmatched: 4. Germline lookup yields CDR1 MNHEY and CDR2 SVGAGI. The CDR3 runs 14 residues. The CDR3 DNA is TGTGCCAGCAGGGGACAGCCGATGAACACTGAAGCTTTCTTT. Its protein is CASRGQPMNTEAFF.

The chain joins TRBV7-9 to TRBJ1-5; D unresolved. The CDR3 is 13 residues long. The V and J ends lost 7 bases and 6 bases respectively, with 13 bases between them. Germline lookup yields CDR1 SEHNR and CDR2 FQNEAQ (reference sequence). CDR3 region: CASNYDGRQPQHF. In DNA, the CDR3 is TGTGCCAGCAACTACGATGGGCGTCAGCCCCAGCATTTT.

The CDR3 here is CASSIGRANTEAFF. CDR3 DNA sequence: TGTGCCAGTAGTATAGGGCGAGCGAACACTGAAGCTTTCTTT. This rearrangement joins TRBV19 to TRBJ1-1; D is ambiguous. The germline gives CDR1 LNHDA, CDR2 SQIVND (reference sequence). Trimming took 1 base from V and 1 from J, leaving 7 bases between them. This CDR3 is built from 14 residues.

The chain combines TRBV28 with TRBJ1-2; D unresolved. Trimming pared 2 bases from V and 0 bases from J, leaving 13 bases between. Germline lookup yields CDR1 MDHEN and CDR2 SYDVKM. The CDR3 consists of 16 residues. DNA of the CDR3: TGTGCCAGCAGTTTAAGTTATGCCGAAGCTAACTATGGCTACACCTTC. Translating gives CASSLSYAEANYGYTF.

The gene calls are TRBV27 and TRBJ2-1; D gene ambiguous. Germline CDR1 and CDR2: MNHEY and SMNVEV (reference sequence). CDR3 length: 13 residues. Trimming cost V 2 bases and J 8 bases, with 10 bases left between them. The CDR3 sequence is CASSLTFRYEQFF. CDR3 coding DNA: TGTGCCAGCAGTTTAACTTTCCGATATGAGCAGTTCTTC.

The chain has TRBV9 and TRBJ1-1; D gene uncertain. The CDR3 spans 13 residues. V dropped 0 bases and J dropped 3 bases, with 6 bases sitting between them. The germline V gene has CDR1 SGDLS and CDR2 YYNGEE. The CDR3 region is CASSVGGDTEAFF. The CDR3 DNA reads as TGTGCCAGCAGCGTAGGGGGTGACACTGAAGCTTTCTTT. Drawing the rest from reference TRBV9 and TRBJ1-1, the complete variable domain is DSGVTQTPKHLITATGQRVTLRCSPRSGDLSVYWYQQSLDQGLQFLIQYYNGEERAKGNILERFSAQQFPDLHSELNLSSLELGDSALYFCASSVGGDTEAFFGQGTRLTVV.

The V call is TRBV7-3, the J call TRBJ1-2, with D possibly TRBD1 on 5 matching bases. The V and J ends lost 5 bases and 5 bases respectively, with 9 bases between them. The CDR3 contains 12 residues. Germline CDR1 reads SGHTA; CDR2 reads FQGTGA. The CDR3 reads CASSPRGYGYTF. The CDR3, as DNA: TGTGCCAGCAGCCCACGGGGGTATGGCTACACCTTC.

The chain couples TRBV6-4 to TRBJ2-2; 11 nucleotides align to TRBD2. This CDR3 is built from 15 residues. Germline trimming cut 5 bases from V and 6 bases from J; bases unmatched to any gene: 5. Germline V gene sequence: CDR1 MRHNA, CDR2 SNTAGT. Here the CDR3 DNA reads TGTGCCAGCAGTCCTACTAGCGGGAGTTCCGGGGAGCTGTTTTTT. This codes for CASSPTSGSSGELFF.

The rearrangement joins TRBV5-5 to TRBJ1-5; TRBD1 aligns across 7 bases. The CDR3 is 14 amino acids. The V and J ends lost 7 bases and 9 bases, in that order; junction bases with no gene match: 13. In germline, CDR1 is SGHKS, CDR2 YYEKEE (reference sequence). Here the CDR3 reads CASGVQGPPGPQHF. The DNA for the CDR3 is TGTGCCAGCGGGGTACAGGGGCCTCCGGGGCCCCAGCATTTT.

The rearrangement uses TRBV12-3 or TRBV12-4 and TRBJ2-7, with D hard to call. V was cut by 5 bases and J by 6 bases, with 14 bases left in between. The CDR3 is made up of 13 amino acids. The CDR3 region is CASSPQLNTEQYF. Written as DNA, the CDR3 is TGTGCCAGCAGTCCACAACTCAACACCGAGCAGTACTTC.

For this clone: The sample holds other DNA sequences that translate to the same CDR3. The chain links TRBV7-9 to TRBJ2-3; TRBD1 matches at 9 bases. The CDR3 is 14 residues long. Germline CDR1 and CDR2: SEHNR and FQNEAQ (reference sequence). Losses at the gene ends were 5 bases for V and 4 bases for J; bases not matched to a gene: 4. The CDR3 DNA reads TGTGCCAGCAGCCTTCGACAGGGGGCAGATACGCAGTATTTT. As protein: CASSLRQGADTQYF.

The chain has TRBV2 and TRBJ2-5; D possibly corresponds to TRBD1 (6 bases). This CDR3 is built from 15 residues. Germline assignment: CDR1 SNHLY and CDR2 FYNNEI. Trimming took off 1 base at V and 4 bases at J, with 13 bases between the two ends. CDR3 amino acids: CASSEEGVKGETQYF. In nucleotides, the CDR3 is TGTGCCAGCAGTGAAGAGGGGGTTAAAGGAGAGACCCAGTACTTC.

The CDR3 protein is CSAQPYHTDTQYF. The CDR3 DNA is TGCAGCGCCCAACCCTATCACACAGATACGCAGTATTTT. The chain employs TRBV29-1 and TRBJ2-3, with unresolved D. Germline V gives CDR1 SQVTM, CDR2 ANQGSEA. The CDR3 runs 13 residues. V gave up 7 bases and J gave up 2 bases, with 13 bases separating them.

This rearrangement joins TRBV5-1 to TRBJ1-5; D is possibly TRBD1 (6 bases). CDR3 length equals 15 residues. The V and J ends lost 0 bases and 3 bases respectively, with 10 bases between them. The germline V gene has CDR1 SGHRS and CDR2 YFSETQ. This CDR3 reads CASSLDGGSNQPQHF. Here the CDR3 DNA reads TGCGCCAGCAGCTTGGACGGGGGCTCCAATCAGCCCCAGCATTTT.

The chain uses TRBV27 and TRBJ2-7, with 7 bases lining up with TRBD1. The germline gives CDR1 MNHEY, CDR2 SMNVEV (reference sequence). The CDR3 contains 17 residues. V was pared by 6 bases and J by 1 base, with 15 bases of the junction left unmatched. CDR3 DNA sequence: TGTGCCAGCAGCCTAAAGGGGGCAGCAAGCTTTTCCTACGAGCAGTACTTC. Translation gives CASSLKGAASFSYEQYF.